There are a few counts of the clone carrying this TCR beta chain. Its antigen is currently unknown. This sample is part of a study of cytomegalovirus exposure and HLA in healthy donors. Study-wide points: Reports showed the classifier diagnosing cytomegalovirus status with high specificity and sensitivity. The study recorded about 150 TCR beta chains that were cytomegalovirus-associated. TCR beta sequences reportedly predicted most subjects' HLA-A and HLA-B alleles accurately. Likely technical artifact: a cluster of highly shared sequence variants.

The ends were cut back, 4 bases at V and 6 bases at J, with 17 bases in the middle. CDR3 length: 14 residues. CDR1 is GTSNPN, CDR2 SVGIG, per germline (reference sequence). Primers for the PCR totalled 60 Vbeta and 13 Jbeta. Only in-frame clones appear in the TCRdb table, and some are missing; sequencing was by immunoSEQ multiplex PCR. The profile shows 46,000 or so clones, roughly 60% of them singletons. This chain links TRBV30 with TRBJ2-3, with D possibly matching TRBD1 (5 bases). This sequence originates from a man in his sixties in good health and CMV-seropositive. Source material: PBMCs. The CDR3 protein is CAWKLGRGGDTQYF. Written as DNA, the CDR3 is TGTGCCTGGAAGTTGGGTAGGGGTGGGGATACGCAGTATTTT.